Following are 17 T cell receptor beta chains from one sample sequenced in a study of CD8+ T cells in alopecia areata. Sequencing relied on a cDNA template that was reverse transcribed from extracted RNA. Only in-frame clones appear in the TCRdb table, and some are missing; sequencing was by immunoSEQ multiplex PCR. The sample shows approximately 91,000 clones, less than 50% of them seen only once. Material: CD4+ T cells sorted from blood. The source of these receptors is a human donor with alopecia areata.

The rearrangement joins TRBV30 to TRBJ1-2; tentatively, D is TRBD1 (5 bases). The CDR3 contains 13 residues. CDR1 is GTSNPN, CDR2 SVGIG, per germline (reference sequence). V lost 0 bases, J lost 6 bases, and 11 bases lay in between. CDR3 sequence reads: CAWSVWQGDGYTF. The CDR3 nucleotides are TGTGCCTGGAGTGTATGGCAGGGCGATGGCTACACCTTC.

As to this clone: This CDR3 is missing its conserved last phenylalanine or tryptophan, likely due to a read error. This sequence joins TRBV29-1 and TRBJ2-7; D unclear. The CDR3 has 8 residues. Trimming took 4 bases from V and 9 from J, leaving 4 bases between them. Germline V lookup: CDR1 SQVTM, CDR2 ANQGSEA. CDR3 sequence reads: CSVGGQYL. The DNA for the CDR3 is TGCAGCGTTGGAGGGCAGTACCTC.

The chain has TRBV5-1 and TRBJ1-6, with D unclear. The CDR3 is made up of 16 amino acids. Trimming stripped 4 bases from V and 8 bases from J, with 19 bases between. Per germline, CDR1 SGHRS and CDR2 YFSETQ. Here the CDR3 reads CASSPHRGEEDSPLHF. DNA of the CDR3: TGCGCCAGCAGCCCCCACCGCGGGGAAGAGGATTCACCCCTCCACTTT.

The rearrangement uses TRBV11-3 and TRBJ2-7, with TRBD1 matching over 9 bases. Per the germline V gene, CDR1 is SGHNT and CDR2 is YENEEA. V lost 6 bases, J lost 4 bases, and 7 bases stayed unmatched. The CDR3 sequence is 14 residues long. The CDR3 is CASSRGQGMYEQYF. The CDR3 region has the DNA TGTGCCAGCAGTAGGGGACAGGGAATGTACGAGCAGTACTTC. The entire variable domain, with the rest obtained from reference TRBV11-3 and TRBJ2-7, is as follows: EAGVVQSPRYKIIEKKQPVAFWCNPISGHNTLYWYLQNLGQGPELLIRYENEEAVDDSQLPKDRFSAERLKGVDSTLKIQPAELGDSAVYLCASSRGQGMYEQYFGPGTRLTVT.

The rearrangement uses TRBV7-2 and TRBJ2-7; D is unclear. The CDR3 sequence is 15 residues long. Germline CDR1 SGHTA, CDR2 FQGNSA. V shed 8 bases and J shed 3 bases, with 20 bases lying between them. CDR3 loop: CASGPTLSSRYEQYF. The CDR3 DNA reads as TGTGCCAGCGGACCAACCCTAAGTTCTCGCTACGAGCAGTACTTC.

V usage is TRBV30 and J usage is TRBJ1-2; D is uncertain. The V gene's germline CDR1 is GTSNPN and CDR2 SVGIG (reference sequence). V gave up 4 bases and J gave up 5 bases, with 14 bases separating them. CDR3 length: 13 amino acids. The CDR3 region has the DNA TGTGCCTGGATATCCCCCTTTGGGTATGGCTACACCTTC. Its translation is CAWISPFGYGYTF.

CDR3 in DNA: TGCGCCAGCAGCTTACTGGGGGACTATGGCTACACCTTC. Amino acids: CASSLLGDYGYTF. The chain has TRBV5-1 and TRBJ1-2, with a weak D call TRBD1 (5 bases). Germline assignment: CDR1 SGHRS and CDR2 YFSETQ. This CDR3 comprises 13 residues. The V end lost 2 bases, the J end lost 3 bases, and 8 bases lay between the germline ends.

With regard to this clone: Other DNA sequences within the sample encode an identical CDR3. The V call is TRBV29-1, the J call TRBJ2-3; D unclear. The CDR3 consists of 10 residues. The germline gives CDR1 SQVTM, CDR2 ANQGSEA. The V and J ends lost 5 bases and 4 bases respectively, with 4 bases between them. The DNA for the CDR3 is TGCAGCGTTAGTCCAGATACGCAGTATTTT. This gives the protein CSVSPDTQYF.

The chain links TRBV7-2 to TRBJ1-2, with D unresolved. Germline V gives CDR1 SGHTA, CDR2 FQGNSA. The ends were cut back, 2 bases at V and 6 bases at J, with 13 bases in the middle. CDR3 length equals 14 residues. The CDR3 protein is CASSLSVGFDGYTF. For the CDR3, the DNA is TGTGCCAGCAGCTTATCCGTGGGGTTCGATGGCTACACCTTC.

The chain carries TRBV7-9 and TRBJ1-6; D gene uncertain. CDR1 SEHNR and CDR2 FQNEAQ come from the germline V gene (reference sequence). The CDR3 has 12 residues. V lost 1 base, J lost 13 bases, and 8 bases lay in between. The chain's CDR3 is CASSLVEGPLHF. The CDR3 DNA reads as TGTGCCAGCAGCTTAGTGGAGGGTCCCCTCCACTTT.

The gene calls are TRBV5-6 and TRBJ1-2, with D possibly TRBD1 on 6 matching bases. Germline CDR1 reads SGHDT; CDR2 reads YYEEEE. There are 13 residues in the CDR3. V was clipped by 2 bases and J by 4 bases, with 9 bases between them. CDR3 coding DNA: TGTGCCAGCAGCTTAACAGGGACCTATGGCTACACCTTC. Translation: CASSLTGTYGYTF.

This clone was seen more than once but under ten times. The chain couples TRBV29-1 to TRBJ2-7, with TRBD1 matching over 7 bases. Per the germline V gene, CDR1 is SQVTM and CDR2 is ANQGSEA. There are 11 residues in the CDR3. With V trimmed by 6 bases and J by 6 bases, 5 bases remained unmatched. The CDR3 sequence: CSVTQGSEQYF. In DNA form, the CDR3 reads TGCAGCGTGACACAGGGGAGCGAGCAGTACTTC.

This clone was detected only a few times. The chain carries TRBV29-1 and TRBJ2-2; D is unresolved. CDR3 size: 13 residues. V was pared by 4 bases and J by 0 bases, with 6 bases between. The germline CDR1 and CDR2 sequences are SQVTM and ANQGSEA. The CDR3: CSVAPPNTGELFF. CDR3 bases: TGCAGCGTTGCCCCTCCGAACACCGGGGAGCTGTTTTTT.

This clone was observed a handful of times. The V and J genes are TRBV29-1 and TRBJ2-1, with D possibly matching TRBD2 (7 bases). In germline, CDR1 is SQVTM, CDR2 ANQGSEA. The V gene lost 4 bases and the J gene lost 4 bases, with 11 bases spanning the gap. This CDR3 has 13 amino acids. The CDR3 coding sequence is TGCAGCGTTGGGCGGGGGCTATACAATGAGCAGTTCTTC. It codes for CSVGRGLYNEQFF.

The chain uses TRBV5-1 and TRBJ2-7; either TRBD1 or TRBD2 may fit D (5 bases each). Germline V gives CDR1 SGHRS, CDR2 YFSETQ. CDR3 size: 16 residues. V was pared by 0 bases and J by 0 bases, with 13 bases between. In DNA form, the CDR3 reads TGCGCCAGCAGCTTGGTAGGTCCAGGGAGCTCCTACGAGCAGTACTTC. Protein: CASSLVGPGSSYEQYF.

This clone was detected a few times. The J gene is TRBJ2-7, the V gene TRBV14; TRBD2 might be the D (5 bases). The CDR3 runs 11 residues. Germline CDR1 reads SGHDN; CDR2 reads FVKESK. V shed 3 bases and J shed 11 bases, with 11 bases lying between them. The CDR3 sequence is CASSHGGFEYF. Written as DNA, the CDR3 is TGTGCCAGCAGCCATGGCGGGTTTGAGTACTTC.

This clone came up a few times. The J gene is TRBJ2-1, the V gene TRBV5-1; possible D gene TRBD2, 6 bases. Trimming removed 0 bases at V and 10 bases at J, with 17 bases between. The CDR3 runs to 15 residues. Per the germline V gene, CDR1 is SGHRS and CDR2 is YFSETQ. The DNA for the CDR3 is TGCGCCAGCAGCTTGGGTGGGGCAGGTGGAGGGGAGCAGTTCTTC. This gives the protein CASSLGGAGGGEQFF.